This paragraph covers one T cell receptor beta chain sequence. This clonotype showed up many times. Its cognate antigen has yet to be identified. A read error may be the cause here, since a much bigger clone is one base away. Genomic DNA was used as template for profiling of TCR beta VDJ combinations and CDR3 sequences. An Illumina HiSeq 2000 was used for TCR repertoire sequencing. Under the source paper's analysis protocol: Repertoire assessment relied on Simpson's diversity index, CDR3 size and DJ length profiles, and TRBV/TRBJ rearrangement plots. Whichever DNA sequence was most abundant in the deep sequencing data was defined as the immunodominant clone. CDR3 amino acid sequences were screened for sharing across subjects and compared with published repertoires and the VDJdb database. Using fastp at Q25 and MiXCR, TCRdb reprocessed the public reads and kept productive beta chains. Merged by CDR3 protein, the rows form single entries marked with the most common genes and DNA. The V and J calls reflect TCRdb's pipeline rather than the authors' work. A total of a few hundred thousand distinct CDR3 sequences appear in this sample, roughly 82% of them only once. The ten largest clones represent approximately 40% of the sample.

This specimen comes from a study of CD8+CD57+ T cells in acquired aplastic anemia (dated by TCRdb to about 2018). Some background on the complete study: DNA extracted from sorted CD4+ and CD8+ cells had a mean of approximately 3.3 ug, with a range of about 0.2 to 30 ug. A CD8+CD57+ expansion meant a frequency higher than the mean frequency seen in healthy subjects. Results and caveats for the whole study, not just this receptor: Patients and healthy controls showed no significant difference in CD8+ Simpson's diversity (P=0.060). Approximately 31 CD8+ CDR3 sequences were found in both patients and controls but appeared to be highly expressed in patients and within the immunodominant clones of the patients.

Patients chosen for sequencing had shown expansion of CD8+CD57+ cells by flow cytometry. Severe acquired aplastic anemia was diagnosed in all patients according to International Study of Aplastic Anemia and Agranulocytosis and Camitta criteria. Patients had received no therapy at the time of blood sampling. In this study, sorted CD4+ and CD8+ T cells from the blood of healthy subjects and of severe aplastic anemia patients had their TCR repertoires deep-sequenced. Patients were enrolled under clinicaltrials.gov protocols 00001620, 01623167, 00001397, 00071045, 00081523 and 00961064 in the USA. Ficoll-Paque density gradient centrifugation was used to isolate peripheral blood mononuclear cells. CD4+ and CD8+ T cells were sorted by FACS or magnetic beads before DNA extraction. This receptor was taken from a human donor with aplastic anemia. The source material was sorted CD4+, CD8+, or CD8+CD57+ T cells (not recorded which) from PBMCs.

This receptor carries the CDR3 CASSFDLTDTQYF. The DNA sequence is given as TGTGCCAGCAGCTTCGATCTGACAGATACGCAGTATTTT. The sequence joins TRBV11-3 to TRBJ2-3; no D gene can be assigned with confidence. In the germline V gene, CDR1 corresponds to SGHNT and CDR2 to YENEEA. V is cut by 3 bases and J by 3 bases, and the space between the germline ends is 7 bases. Taken from cysteine to phenylalanine, the CDR3 has 13 residues. Only the CDR3 portion is preserved as DNA: 39 bases, with reading frame beginning at the first base.